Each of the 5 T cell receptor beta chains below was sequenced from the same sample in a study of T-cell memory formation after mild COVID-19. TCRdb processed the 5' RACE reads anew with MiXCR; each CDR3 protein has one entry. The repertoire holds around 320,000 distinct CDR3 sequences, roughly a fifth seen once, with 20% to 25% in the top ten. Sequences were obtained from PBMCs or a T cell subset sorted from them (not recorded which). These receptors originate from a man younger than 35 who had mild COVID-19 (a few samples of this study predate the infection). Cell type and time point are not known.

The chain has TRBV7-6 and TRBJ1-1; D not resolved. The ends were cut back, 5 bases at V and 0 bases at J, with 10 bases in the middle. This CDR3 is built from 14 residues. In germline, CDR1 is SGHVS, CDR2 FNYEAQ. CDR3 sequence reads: CASSPRMMNTEAFF. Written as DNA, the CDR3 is TGTGCCAGCAGCCCCCGGATGATGAACACTGAAGCTTTCTTT. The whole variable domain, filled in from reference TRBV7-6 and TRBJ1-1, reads GAGVSQSPRYKVTKRGQDVALRCDPISGHVSLYWYRQALGQGPEFLTYFNYEAQQDKSGLPNDRFSAERPEGSISTLTIQRTEQRDSAMYRCASSPRMMNTEAFFGQGTRLTVV.

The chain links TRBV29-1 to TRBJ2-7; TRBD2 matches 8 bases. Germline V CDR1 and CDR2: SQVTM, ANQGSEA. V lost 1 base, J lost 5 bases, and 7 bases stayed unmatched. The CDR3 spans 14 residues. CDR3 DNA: TGCAGCGTTGAAGGGTCGGGGGGGGCCGACGAGCAGTACTTC. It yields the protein CSVEGSGGADEQYF.

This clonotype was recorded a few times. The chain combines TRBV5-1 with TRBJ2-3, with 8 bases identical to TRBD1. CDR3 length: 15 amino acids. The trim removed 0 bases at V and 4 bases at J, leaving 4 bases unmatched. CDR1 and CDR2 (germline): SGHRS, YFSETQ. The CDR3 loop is CASSLVTGGADTQYF. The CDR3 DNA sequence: TGCGCCAGCAGCTTGGTAACAGGGGGAGCAGATACGCAGTATTTT.

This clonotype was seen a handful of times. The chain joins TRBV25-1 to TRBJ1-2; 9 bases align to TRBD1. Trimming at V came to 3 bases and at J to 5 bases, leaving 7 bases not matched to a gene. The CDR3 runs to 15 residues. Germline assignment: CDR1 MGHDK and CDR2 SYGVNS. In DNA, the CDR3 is TGTGCCAGCAGTGATTGGGGACAGGGATCTTATGGCTACACCTTC. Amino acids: CASSDWGQGSYGYTF.

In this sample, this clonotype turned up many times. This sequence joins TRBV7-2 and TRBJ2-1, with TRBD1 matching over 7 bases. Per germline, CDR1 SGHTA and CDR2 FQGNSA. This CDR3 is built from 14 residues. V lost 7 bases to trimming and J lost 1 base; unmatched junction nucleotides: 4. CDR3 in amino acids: CASTEQGSYNEQFF. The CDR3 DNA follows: TGTGCCAGCACCGAACAGGGGTCCTACAATGAGCAGTTCTTC.